This T cell receptor (beta chain) was documented in a study of CD4 T cell repertoires in COVID-19. Points from the study as a whole: Suggested intraclonal diversification: top SARS-CoV-2-reactive clonotypes appeared in two or three memory subsets. Some SARS-CoV-2 clonotypes, between about 6.5 and 25%, recurred in SARS-CoV and/or HKU1 cultures.

Measured with immunoSEQ multiplex PCR; TCRdb has only the in-frame clones, and not every one. The sample has more than 20,000 clones, roughly 93% seen once; the top ten hold 0.66%. As concerns this clone: Its antigen is not known.

In germline, CDR1 is KGHSH, CDR2 LQKENI. The ends lost 5 bases at V and 1 base at J; junction bases unmatched: 4. The CDR3 is made up of 15 amino acids. The memory T cells were sequenced right after ex vivo isolation, without culture. Material: circulating follicular helper CD4+ T cells (cTfh) from blood, obtained before the COVID-19 pandemic. The clonotype originates from a human donor who had COVID-19. V and J are TRBV18 and TRBJ2-7; 11 bases fit TRBD1. The CDR3, as DNA: TGTGCCAGCTCAGCCGGGACAGGGGGTTCCTACGAGCAGTACTTC. Its protein is CASSAGTGGSYEQYF. Full variable domain (rest looked up from reference TRBV18 and TRBJ2-7): NAGVMQNPRHLVRRRGQEARLRCSPMKGHSHVYWYRQLPEEGLKFMVYLQKENIIDESGMPKERFSAEFPKEGPSILRIQQVVRGDSAAYFCASSAGTGGSYEQYFGPGTRLTVT.